This T cell receptor beta chain was observed in a study of blood T cells in healthy people across ages. A second PCR, run for roughly 7 to 12 cycles, used a sample-barcoded 5' primer plus a J-beta primer mix. One entry per CDR3 protein, called by TCRdb with MiXCR from the 5' RACE reads. This table holds 850,000 to 1,000,000 distinct CDR3 sequences, about 51% found once. Germline V gene sequence: CDR1 SGHVS, CDR2 FQNEAQ. The V end was cut by 6 bases, the J end by 6 bases, with 10 bases between. CDR3 size: 12 residues. The TCR originated in a woman aged 55-69 years in good health. The chain couples TRBV7-8 to TRBJ2-3, with D unclear. Input material: blood. The CDR3 DNA reads as TGTGCCAGCAGACCCTGGTCGGATACGCAGTATTTT. As protein: CASRPWSDTQYF.